This TCR beta chain appears in the sequencing data of a study of post-analysis software for immune sequencing data. Study-wide findings and caveats: Multiple sclerosis patients had significantly lower normalized Chao1 diversity than controls. Patients had higher frequencies than controls of roughly five TRBV segments, including TRBV5-6, TRBV5-1 and TRBV20-1.

As for this clonotype: Its antigen is as yet unknown.

This CDR3 contains 19 residues. J gave up 0 bases and V 3 bases, and 16 bases lay outside the gene matches. Germline lookup yields CDR1 MDHEN and CDR2 SYDVKM. Sequencing libraries made from TCR beta cDNA carried unique molecular identifiers. Yield was around 500,000 cDNA molecules from roughly 0.93 to 9.6 million T cells. TCRdb independently ran MiXCR on the PCR reads; one entry per CDR3 protein. The sample consists of more than 350,000 distinct CDR3 sequences, roughly 40% of them appearing once. The specimen sequenced was blood. The sequence was obtained from a girl aged 2-10 years with multiple sclerosis. This chain connects TRBV28 to TRBJ1-1; TRBD1 matches at 7 bases. CDR3 amino acids: CASSFHKLWDSPMNTEAFF. DNA of the CDR3: TGTGCCAGCAGTTTCCACAAACTCTGGGACAGCCCCATGAACACTGAAGCTTTCTTT. Looking up the rest from reference TRBV28 and TRBJ1-1 gives the full variable domain: DVKVTQSSRYLVKRTGEKVFLECVQDMDHENMFWYRQDPGLGLRLIYFSYDVKMKEKGDIPEGYSVSREKKERFSLILESASTNQTSMYLCASSFHKLWDSPMNTEAFFGQGTRLTVV.